Following are 7 T cell receptor beta chains from one sample sequenced in a study of T-cell reconstitution after alpha-beta-depleted transplantation in children. Unique molecular identifiers were built into the TCRbeta library. TCRdb analysed the PCR reads with MiXCR anew, one entry per CDR3 protein. The table shows about 610,000 distinct CDR3 sequences, with roughly 10% occurring only once. The sample in question was PBMCs from the stem cell graft donor, obtained from the stem cell graft. The receptors come from a human donor who donated a stem cell graft to a child with acute myeloid leukemia.

The chain has TRBV27 and TRBJ1-5; D might be TRBD1 (6 bases). Germline lookup yields CDR1 MNHEY and CDR2 SMNVEV (reference sequence). The CDR3 is made up of 16 amino acids. The V end lost 5 bases, the J end lost 4 bases, and 18 bases lay between the germline ends. DNA for the CDR3: TGTGCCAGCAGTCCCGGGACATTGAGTTTAAATCAGCCCCAGCATTTT. This codes for CASSPGTLSLNQPQHF.

The chain joins TRBV28 to TRBJ2-7; 9 bases map to TRBD1. The CDR3 is made up of 13 amino acids. The germline CDR1 and CDR2 sequences are MDHEN and SYDVKM. The V gene end was trimmed by 7 bases and the J gene end by 5 bases; junction bases not matched to a gene: 6. This CDR3 is CASKGTGPHEQYF. DNA of the CDR3: TGTGCCAGCAAGGGGACAGGGCCCCACGAGCAGTACTTC.

This clonotype was counted between two and nine times. This chain's CDR3 is CASSQERYGDPVFSGANVLTF. The CDR3 DNA reads as TGTGCCAGCAGCCAAGAACGGTATGGGGACCCTGTATTCTCTGGGGCCAACGTCCTGACTTTC. This chain uses TRBV4-2 with TRBJ2-6; D may match TRBD1 or TRBD2 (5 bases each). Trimming removed 0 bases at V and 0 bases at J, with 21 bases between. Germline CDR1 LGHNA, CDR2 YNFKEQ. This CDR3 has 21 residues.

The rearrangement links TRBV18 to TRBJ2-1, with 10 bases matching TRBD2. Germline V gene sequence: CDR1 KGHSH, CDR2 LQKENI. V lost 2 bases, J lost 10 bases, and 8 bases stayed unmatched. The CDR3 has 15 amino acids. In DNA, the CDR3 is TGTGCCAGCTCACCAGGGCTAGCGGGAGCCATCGAGCAGTTCTTC. It is translated as CASSPGLAGAIEQFF. Full variable domain (outside the CDR3, taken from reference TRBV18 and TRBJ2-1): NAGVMQNPRHLVRRRGQEARLRCSPMKGHSHVYWYRQLPEEGLKFMVYLQKENIIDESGMPKERFSAEFPKEGPSILRIQQVVRGDSAAYFCASSPGLAGAIEQFFGPGTRLTVL.

In its sample, this clonotype was seen a few times. The CDR3 DNA reads as TGCAGTGCAACCCAGGGACTAGCGGGAGGGATAAGTGAGCAGTTCTTC. Residues: CSATQGLAGGISEQFF. V gene TRBV20-1 combines with J gene TRBJ2-1, with TRBD2 matching 16 bases. The junction had 11 bases not matched to a gene; V was cut back by 6 bases and J by 9 bases. Germline V gene lookup returns CDR1 DFQATT and CDR2 SNEGSKA (reference sequence). This CDR3 has 16 amino acids.

This clonotype has a handful of counts. The rearrangement links TRBV3-1 to TRBJ2-7; 10 nucleotides match TRBD2. The trim removed 0 bases at V and 6 bases at J, leaving 8 bases unmatched. The CDR3 extends over 16 amino acids. The germline CDR1 and CDR2 sequences are LGHDT and YNNKEL (reference sequence). The CDR3 nucleotides are TGTGCCAGCAGCCAAGAATCACTAGCGGGAAACCGCGAGCAGTACTTC. Its translation is CASSQESLAGNREQYF.

This clonotype was observed a few times. The chain recombines TRBV29-1 with TRBJ2-3; TRBD1 matches 10 bases. Germline trimming cut 8 bases from V and 4 bases from J; bases unmatched to any gene: 9. This CDR3 has 14 residues. The germline V gene encodes CDR1 SQVTM and CDR2 ANQGSEA. CDR3 in amino acids: CSTYGTGASDTQYF. The CDR3 DNA reads as TGCAGCACTTACGGGACAGGGGCTTCAGATACGCAGTATTTT.